This T cell receptor beta chain derives from a study of early stage breast cancer tumors. Study context: ER+/PR+/HER2- status applied to about 75% of the 16 invasive breast tumors. Average read coverage per sample was roughly 9.1-fold.

Overall study results and limits: In most of the 16 patients, blood comparison separated tumor from normal breast. Commonly generated sequences made up most enriched TCRB sequences shared between patients.

Germline V CDR1 and CDR2: MDHEN, SYDVKM. This CDR3 has 16 residues. With V trimmed by 6 bases and J by 0 bases, 5 bases remained unmatched. The assay was immunoSEQ multiplex PCR, and TCRdb's table has in-frame clones only and misses some. The sample has 55,000 to 70,000 clones, more than 70% seen once. A note on this clone: Its antigen is not known.

This receptor was obtained from a person in their 40s with breast cancer. This chain uses TRBV28 with TRBJ1-4, with 9 bases identical to TRBD1. Sample: blood. In DNA, the CDR3 is TGTGCCAGCAGCCCGGGACAGGGAACAACTAATGAAAAACTGTTTTTT. Protein: CASSPGQGTTNEKLFF. Full variable domain (rest looked up from reference TRBV28 and TRBJ1-4): DVKVTQSSRYLVKRTGEKVFLECVQDMDHENMFWYRQDPGLGLRLIYFSYDVKMKEKGDIPEGYSVSREKKERFSLILESASTNQTSMYLCASSPGQGTTNEKLFFGSGTQLSVL.